The clone carrying this T cell receptor beta chain came up many times. As yet, its antigen is unknown. These data come from a study of regulatory T cells in long-lasting Graves disease. On the study more broadly: Graves' patients with a new diagnosis had received antithyroid drugs under 3 months.

CDR3 length: 15 amino acids. Germline V gene lookup returns CDR1 MDHEN and CDR2 SYDVKM. Trimming took 6 bases from V and 4 from J; bases not matched to a gene: 8. Documented time point: newly diagnosed GD, antithyroid drugs for less than 3 months. Following extraction of RNA from PBMCs, that RNA was used to make the TCR library. Per American Thyroid Association guidelines, Graves' disease was diagnosed. Study-level points and caveats: Favored gene segments in persistent disease were TRBV28, TRBJ1-2 and TRBJ2-5.

The authors built TCR beta libraries using iRepertoire HTBI primers and Arm-PCR of CDR3 regions. TCRdb analysed the multiplex PCR reads with MiXCR anew, one entry per CDR3 protein. The table records about 420,000 distinct CDR3 sequences, about a sixth of them present only once. These data also featured in a second study, about T cells in Graves' hyperthyroidism and ophthalmopathy. This second study notes: In the blood, most expanded thyroid clonotypes above 0.001 appeared as well.

The rearrangement uses TRBV28 and TRBJ2-7; 11 bases map to TRBD2. Sequenced material: peripheral blood mononuclear cells (PBMCs), taken at new diagnosis, from a patient treated with antithyroid drugs. The sequence was obtained from a woman in her late teens or twenties with Graves disease. Written as DNA, the CDR3 is TGTGCCAGCAGACGCCCGGGACTAGCGGATTACGAGCAGTACTTC. It is translated as CASRRPGLADYEQYF.